The clone carrying this T cell receptor (beta chain) was observed many times. Its target is unknown. Time point: pre-sensitization, week 0. Treatment specified: therapeutic diphenylcyclopropenone sensitization with weekly scalp DPC. Unfractionated whole blood yielded total RNA. CDR1 is ENHRY, CDR2 SYGVKD, per germline. V shed 8 bases and J shed 6 bases, with 19 bases lying between them. The CDR3 runs 15 residues. The library gave individual cDNA molecules unique molecular identifiers. TCRdb reanalysed the RACE reads using MiXCR and keeps one entry per CDR3 protein. The data contain over 300,000 distinct CDR3 sequences, more than 4.5% of them singletons. The source of the sample is a study of human T cells and chemical hapten exposure. General study points: Large CDR3 similarity clusters arose significantly more often from expanded TCRs than from controls.

The sequence derives from a woman between 45 and 60 years old with alopecia areata. Some clones in this sample may be carry-over from other donors' samples. J is TRBJ2-2 and V is TRBV10-3; D not certain. The specimen was whole blood, collected in connection with sensitization to the hapten diphenylcyclopropenone (DPC). The CDR3 is CAIQSGIGDAGELFF. In nucleotides, the CDR3 is TGTGCCATCCAGTCTGGAATTGGTGACGCCGGGGAGCTGTTTTTT.